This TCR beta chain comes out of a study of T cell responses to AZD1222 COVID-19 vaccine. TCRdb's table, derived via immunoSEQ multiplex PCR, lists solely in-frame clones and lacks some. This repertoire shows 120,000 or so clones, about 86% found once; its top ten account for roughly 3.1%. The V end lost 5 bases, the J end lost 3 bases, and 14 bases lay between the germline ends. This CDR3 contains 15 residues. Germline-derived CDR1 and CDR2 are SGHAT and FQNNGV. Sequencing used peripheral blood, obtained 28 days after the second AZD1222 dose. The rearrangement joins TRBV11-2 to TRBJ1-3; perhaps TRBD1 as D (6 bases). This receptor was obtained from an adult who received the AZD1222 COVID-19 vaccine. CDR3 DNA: TGTGCCAGCAGCCGGACCGGGACACATGGAAACACCATATATTTT. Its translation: CASSRTGTHGNTIYF.